The rows below give T cell receptor beta chains drawn from one sample of a study of cytomegalovirus exposure and HLA in healthy donors. TCRdb's copy holds only in-frame clones and misses some; the assay was immunoSEQ multiplex PCR. The sample lists some 150,000 clones, more than 75% seen once, with over 2% in the top ten. What was sequenced was PBMCs. These receptor sequences come from a man in his forties or fifties in good health and CMV-seronegative. Both conserved end residues are part of each CDR3. The D gene is left open where the match is weak. Clone size is shown for a subset of rows, as once, few, many or a class of expanded clone.

>NA|TRBJ1-1|NA|TRBV30
CAWRGLIAEAFF
TGTGCCTGGAGAGGACTTATCGCTGAAGCTTTCTTT
>NA|TRBJ2-5|NA|TRBV5-1
CASSPLGRPGTQYF
TGCGCCAGCAGCCCCCTGGGGCGCCCAGGGACCCAGTACTTC
>NA|TRBJ2-3|TRBD1|TRBV2
CASSRQGADTQYF
TGTGCCAGCAGCCGACAGGGGGCAGATACGCAGTATTTT
>NA|TRBJ1-1|NA|TRBV27
CASRPTGRRIFF
TGTGCCAGCAGACCAACAGGGCGCAGAATTTTCTTT
>NA|TRBJ2-7|TRBD1|TRBV14
CASSLFPGQGTHEQYF
TGTGCCAGCAGCCTTTTTCCGGGACAGGGGACGCACGAGCAGTACTTC
>NA|TRBJ2-7|NA|TRBV19
CASSSPDTYSYEQYF
TGTGCCAGTAGTAGCCCGGACACCTACTCCTACGAGCAGTACTTC
>NA|TRBJ1-4|TRBD1|TRBV25-1
CAGSGDREGEKLFF
TGTGCCGGCAGTGGGGACAGGGAGGGCGAAAAACTGTTTTTT
>NA|TRBJ2-7|NA|TRBV7-2
CASRRNRDFSYEQYF
TGTGCCAGCAGGCGAAACCGGGACTTCTCCTACGAGCAGTACTTC
>NA|TRBJ1-6|NA|TRBV13
CASSTRQAAPLHF
TGTGCCAGCAGCACGCGACAGGCCGCACCCCTCCACTTT
>NA|TRBJ1-5|NA|TRBV19
CASSTQGMSNQPQHF
TGTGCCAGTAGTACCCAGGGAATGAGCAATCAGCCCCAGCATTTT
>NA|TRBJ1-1|TRBD1|TRBV12-5
CASGPGGFTEAFF
TGTGCTAGTGGACCAGGGGGTTTCACTGAAGCTTTCTTT
>NA|TRBJ2-1|NA|TRBV18
CASSTSQREQFF
TGTGCCAGCTCAACTTCCCAAAGAGAGCAGTTCTTC
>NA|TRBJ1-2|NA|TRBV18
CASSPPSGANAYGYTF
TGTGCCAGCTCACCACCCAGCGGGGCTAATGCCTATGGCTACACCTTC
>NA|TRBJ1-2|NA|TRBV2
CARSGLRSMGYTF
TGTGCCCGCAGTGGTTTGAGAAGTATGGGCTACACCTTC
>NA|TRBJ2-3|TRBD1|TRBV5-1
CASSSDRGITDTQYF
TGCGCCAGCAGCTCAGACAGGGGAATCACAGATACGCAGTATTTT
>NA|TRBJ2-7|NA|TRBV7-9
CASSADSDEQYF
TGTGCCAGCAGCGCAGACAGCGACGAGCAGTACTTC
>NA|TRBJ1-1|NA|TRBV5-4
CASSLGGIGTEAFF
TGTGCCAGCAGCCTAGGGGGAATCGGCACTGAAGCTTTCTTT
>few|TRBJ1-4|TRBD1|TRBV4-1
CASSREGQADEKLFF
TGCGCCAGCAGCCGAGAGGGACAGGCGGACGAAAAACTGTTTTTT
>NA|TRBJ1-2|NA|TRBV7-8
CASSTGQSDYGYTF
TGTGCCAGCAGCACAGGACAGTCGGATTATGGCTACACCTTC
>once|TRBJ1-5|TRBD1|TRBV5-1
CASSSGQGNQPQHF
TGCGCCAGCAGCTCCGGACAGGGAAACCAGCCCCAGCATTTT
>NA|TRBJ2-5|TRBD1|TRBV5-3
CARSFRQGANETQYF
TGTGCCAGAAGCTTCCGACAGGGGGCGAATGAGACCCAGTACTTC
>NA|TRBJ1-1|NA|TRBV18
CASSPRGNTEAFF
TGTGCCAGCTCACCCCGGGGGAACACTGAAGCTTTCTTT